The present T cell receptor (beta chain) was sequenced within a study of blood T cell repertoires in COVID-19. Background on the study: COVID-19 samples, acute and convalescent, were from the United States, Italy and Spain. Sources were T cells, B-cell-depleted T cells, or PBMCs; the material itself was cDNA or gDNA.

Study processing details: Reference gene primer amplification gave nucleated cell count estimates. Using immunoSEQ multiplex PCR, the repertoire was profiled, and TCRdb retains in-frame clones only, with some absent. V, J and clone size are those of that table, while D and trimming were read from the DNA. Of a few hundred thousand clones listed, approximately 90% are singletons. CDR3 size: 14 residues. V lost 0 bases and J lost 3, with 7 bases in between. Looked up from germline, CDR1 is SGHKS and CDR2 is YYEKEE (reference sequence). The sequencing input was peripheral blood. The origin of this receptor is a man aged 18 to 35 with active or convalescent COVID-19. The chain has TRBV5-5 and TRBJ2-4; D is uncertain. The CDR3 sequence: CASSLDSNKNIQYF. The CDR3 nucleotides read TGTGCCAGCAGCTTGGACAGTAACAAAAACATTCAGTACTTC.